This T cell receptor beta chain was obtained from a study of cytomegalovirus exposure and HLA in healthy donors. Background on the study: HLA-typed donors were the source of approximately 85 million unique TCRs, which an early data release held.

With regard to this clone: Antigen unknown.

Study-level results: Several top significant clusters appeared, in a later analysis, to be linked to common viral pathogens.

The PCR used 60 Vbeta and 13 Jbeta primers. Original handling: As a later analysis found, there were 60 million to 90 million unique TCR beta chains, of which roughly 11 million were shared. Sequencing was performed with immunoSEQ multiplex PCR; in TCRdb, only in-frame clones are kept and a portion is missing. The DNA was the basis for D and trimming; V, J and clone size are from that table. The repertoire includes about 120,000 clones, over 65% of them detected once, and around 2.7% sits in the top ten. CDR3 length: 15 amino acids. With 1 base removed from V and 5 bases from J, the gap between germline ends came to 16 bases. Germline lookup yields CDR1 GTSNPN and CDR2 SVGIG (reference sequence).

The TCR originated in a woman aged 35 to 49 in good health and CMV-seropositive. The rearrangement links TRBV30 to TRBJ2-3; D possibly corresponds to TRBD1 (6 bases). Material for sequencing was PBMCs. Here the CDR3 DNA reads TGTGCCTGGAGTGCTGTGGCAGGGGTCGGAGATACGCAGTATTTT. Translation gives CAWSAVAGVGDTQYF.